Sequencing of this T cell receptor beta chain was carried out in a study of shared clonotypes between healthy human individuals. Overall study context: Each donor had three CD4 naive, three CD4 memory, two CD8 naive and one CD8 memory plate. General study findings and limits: Several donors shared roughly 5% of their naive CD4 clonotypes.

CD4+ cell separation produced CD45RA+ naive and CD45RA-negative memory subsets. The CDR3 extends over 17 amino acids. Per the germline V gene, CDR1 is ENHRY and CDR2 is SYGVKD. V shed 3 bases and J 6 bases; nucleotides not matched to a gene: 15. As processed by the authors: Filtering differed for immunoSEQ, which gave only junction sequences without quality scores. TCRdb's table, derived via immunoSEQ multiplex PCR, lists solely in-frame clones and lacks some. V and J calls and clone size are those listed in that table; D and trimming were worked out from the DNA. The data hold some 2,400,000 clones, with 95% observed a single time. In regard to this clone: The antigen remains undetermined.

This chain uses TRBV10-3 with TRBJ2-7, with 9 bases matching TRBD2. Source material: naive CD4+ T cells sorted from blood. Subset noted: CD45RA+ positively selected. The origin of this receptor is a man aged 18 to 29 in good health. The CDR3 nucleotides are TGTGCCATCAGTGACCCCGTGGGGCGGGAGGGCCTCTCCGAGCAGTACTTC. Encoded protein: CAISDPVGREGLSEQYF.